The 29 T cell receptor beta chains listed next were all sequenced from one sample in a study of cytomegalovirus exposure and HLA in healthy donors. Both 60 Vbeta primers and 13 Jbeta primers went into the PCR. TCRdb keeps only in-frame clones here, not all; method: immunoSEQ multiplex PCR. There are 110,000 to 150,000 clones in the sample; roughly 79% occur only once, and 1.5% to 2% lies in the top ten. Sequencing used PBMCs. These receptor sequences come from a young woman in good health and CMV-seronegative.

This clone was seen a single time. The CDR3 DNA sequence: TGTGCCAGTAGCTTCCCGCGGGGCACTAATGAAAAACTGTTTTTT. Its translation is CASSFPRGTNEKLFF. V is TRBV19 and J is TRBJ1-4; the D gene is possibly TRBD1 (5 bases). The ends were cut back, 6 bases at V and 2 bases at J, with 13 bases in the middle. This CDR3 is 15 amino acids long. Per germline, CDR1 LNHDA and CDR2 SQIVND (reference sequence).

The chain is built from TRBV5-6 and TRBJ1-1; 8 nucleotides agree with TRBD1. Trimming took 7 bases from V and 2 from J; bases not matched to a gene: 4. The CDR3 extends over 13 amino acids. Germline V gives CDR1 SGHDT, CDR2 YYEEEE. Here the CDR3 reads CASLGQANTEAFF. CDR3 bases: TGTGCCAGCTTGGGACAGGCTAACACTGAAGCTTTCTTT.

The chain is built from TRBV6-6 and TRBJ1-1, with 9 positions matching TRBD1. Germline V gene data show CDR1 as MNHNY and CDR2 as SVGAGI (reference sequence). The CDR3 has 14 amino acids. The trim removed 2 bases at V and 11 bases at J, leaving 9 bases unmatched. CDR3 residues: CASSYLIRDRDAFF. The DNA for the CDR3 is TGTGCCAGCAGTTACCTTATCCGGGACAGGGACGCTTTCTTT.

This clone was found a few times. V gene TRBV2 combines with J gene TRBJ1-6; weak D call: TRBD1 (5 bases). Per germline, CDR1 SNHLY and CDR2 FYNNEI. V was clipped by 7 bases and J by 6 bases, with 25 bases between them. The CDR3 spans 18 residues. The CDR3 loop reads CASNPDIPVGLSNSPLHF. CDR3 coding DNA: TGTGCCAGCAACCCGGACATTCCCGTGGGGTTGAGTAATTCACCCCTCCACTTT.

V is TRBV6-5 and J is TRBJ1-5; D uncertain. CDR3 length: 13 residues. CDR1 and CDR2 from the germline V gene are MNHEY and SVGAGI. V lost 0 bases and J lost 5, with 5 bases in between. CDR3 sequence (DNA): TGTGCCAGCAGTTACTCGCAGGATCAGCCCCAGCATTTT. Protein: CASSYSQDQPQHF.

The CDR3 nucleotides read TGTGCCAGCAGGACCGTACAGGGGGGGGAGCAGTTCTTC. This gives the protein CASRTVQGGEQFF. The rearrangement links TRBV2 to TRBJ2-1, with D tentatively TRBD1 (8 bases). CDR1 and CDR2 (germline): SNHLY, FYNNEI. The CDR3 runs to 13 residues. Trimming pared 6 bases from V and 10 bases from J, leaving 16 bases between.

This rearrangement joins TRBV5-1 to TRBJ2-7, with TRBD2 identical over 8 bases. This CDR3 is 13 amino acids long. In germline, CDR1 is SGHRS, CDR2 YFSETQ. Trimming cost V 4 bases and J 5 bases; bases outside gene matches: 5. The CDR3 bases are TGCGCCAGCAGCCCCCGGGGGGGGGACGAGCAGTACTTC. Translated: CASSPRGGDEQYF.

The rearrangement links TRBV13 to TRBJ1-2; maybe TRBD1 (6 bases). V was trimmed by 5 bases and J by 8 bases, leaving 18 bases between them. The V gene's germline CDR1 is PRHDT and CDR2 FYEKMQ (reference sequence). There are 14 residues in the CDR3. CDR3 protein: CASSVTGITKGYTF. The CDR3 DNA is TGTGCCAGCAGCGTGACAGGTATAACTAAAGGCTACACCTTC.

The chain joins TRBV5-6 to TRBJ1-2; TRBD1 matches at 8 bases. After removal of 0 bases from V and 4 bases from J, the junction contained 2 bases not matched to a gene. Germline CDR1 SGHDT, CDR2 YYEEEE. This CDR3 contains 14 residues. This chain's CDR3 is CASSLVGQGYGYTF. The CDR3 region has the DNA TGTGCCAGCAGCTTGGTCGGACAGGGCTATGGCTACACCTTC.

The chain has TRBV18 and TRBJ1-1, with D unresolved. Trimming removed 6 bases from V and 6 bases from J, with 11 bases in between. CDR1 is KGHSH and CDR2 is LQKENI in the germline V gene. The CDR3 covers 12 residues. The chain's CDR3 is CASSPTVSEAFF. In nucleotides, the CDR3 is TGTGCCAGCTCTCCCACTGTCTCTGAAGCTTTCTTT. Full variable domain (missing parts from reference TRBV18 and TRBJ1-1): NAGVMQNPRHLVRRRGQEARLRCSPMKGHSHVYWYRQLPEEGLKFMVYLQKENIIDESGMPKERFSAEFPKEGPSILRIQQVVRGDSAAYFCASSPTVSEAFFGQGTRLTVV.

This sequence joins TRBV29-1 and TRBJ2-5, with 9 bases fitting TRBD1. This CDR3 contains 12 residues. Germline trimming cut 7 bases from V and 3 bases from J; bases unmatched to any gene: 3. Germline assignment: CDR1 SQVTM and CDR2 ANQGSEA. The CDR3 DNA sequence: TGCAGCGCACGGACAGGGGAAGAGACCCAGTACTTC. Its translation: CSARTGEETQYF.

The chain couples TRBV6-5 to TRBJ1-1; a weak D match, TRBD1 (6 bases). The CDR3 spans 14 residues. V was pared by 7 bases and J by 2 bases, with 14 bases between. Looked up from germline, CDR1 is MNHEY and CDR2 is SVGAGI. The CDR3 reads CASTTQGRNTEAFF. The DNA of the CDR3 is TGTGCCAGCACCACACAGGGTCGAAACACTGAAGCTTTCTTT.

This chain joins TRBV7-9 and TRBJ2-5; D might be TRBD2 (5 bases). The V gene's germline CDR1 is SEHNR and CDR2 FQNEAQ (reference sequence). V was trimmed by 6 bases and J by 5 bases, leaving 16 bases between them. The CDR3 length is 14 residues. This CDR3 is CASRPPGVGETQYF. CDR3 nucleotides: TGTGCCAGCAGACCCCCCGGGGTTGGGGAGACCCAGTACTTC.

This clone was detected only a few times. The chain combines TRBV6-6 with TRBJ2-1; TRBD2 might be the D (7 bases). Germline V gene data show CDR1 as MNHNY and CDR2 as SVGAGI (reference sequence). The length of the CDR3 is 14 residues. Trimming stripped 8 bases from V and 4 bases from J, with 15 bases between. The CDR3 protein is CASSGRGPYNEQFF. In DNA form, the CDR3 reads TGTGCCAGCTCGGGGCGGGGGCCTTACAATGAGCAGTTCTTC.

V and J are TRBV11-3 and TRBJ2-2; 8 bases fit TRBD1. The V and J ends lost 3 bases and 6 bases, in that order; junction bases with no gene match: 9. Germline-derived CDR1 and CDR2 are SGHNT and YENEEA. The CDR3 contains 16 residues. The CDR3 DNA is TGTGCCAGCAGCTTGAGGACAGGGCCTGACGCCGGGGAGCTGTTTTTT. Translating it yields CASSLRTGPDAGELFF.

This clone was counted between two and nine times. V gene TRBV29-1 combines with J gene TRBJ1-2; TRBD1 matches at 9 bases. The CDR3 length is 15 residues. V lost 1 base to trimming and J lost 5 bases; unmatched junction nucleotides: 8. Germline CDR1 SQVTM, CDR2 ANQGSEA. The CDR3 bases are TGCAGCGTTGAAGGGAAAGGACAGGGGACATATGGCTACACCTTC. Amino acid sequence: CSVEGKGQGTYGYTF.

This clone was seen once. The rearrangement joins TRBV5-1 to TRBJ1-6; TRBD1 matches 7 bases. V was clipped by 4 bases and J by 10 bases; unmatched bases: 11. Germline V gene lookup returns CDR1 SGHRS and CDR2 YFSETQ. The CDR3 is 15 residues long. The CDR3 region is CASSARDSPGSPLHF. The CDR3 DNA is TGCGCCAGCAGCGCGCGGGACAGCCCGGGGTCACCCCTCCACTTT.

This chain joins TRBV5-8 and TRBJ1-5; 7 bases map to TRBD1. The V gene's germline CDR1 is SGHTS and CDR2 YDEGEE. The CDR3 consists of 15 residues. The V gene end was trimmed by 4 bases and the J gene end by 2 bases; junction bases not matched to a gene: 6. The CDR3 here is CASSIRQGGNQPQHF. As DNA, the CDR3 is TGTGCCAGCAGCATCAGACAGGGAGGCAATCAGCCCCAGCATTTT.

The V and J genes are TRBV10-1 and TRBJ2-3, with TRBD2 matching 8 bases. CDR1 WNHNN and CDR2 SYGVQD come from the germline V gene (reference sequence). The CDR3 covers 15 residues. After removal of 3 bases from V and 0 bases from J, the junction contained 2 bases not matched to a gene. The CDR3 DNA reads as TGCGCCAGCAGTGATGCGGGGGGAAGCACAGATACGCAGTATTTT. The encoded protein is CASSDAGGSTDTQYF.

The gene calls are TRBV27 and TRBJ2-3; a weak D match, TRBD2 (5 bases). The V gene's germline CDR1 is MNHEY and CDR2 SMNVEV (reference sequence). V was cut by 4 bases and J by 2 bases, with 13 bases left in between. This CDR3 has 15 residues. The CDR3 DNA sequence: TGTGCCAGCAGTTCCCCCCGAGCGGCCACAGATACGCAGTATTTT. Its protein is CASSSPRAATDTQYF.

This chain uses TRBV11-2 with TRBJ1-2; a weak D match, TRBD1 (5 bases). CDR3 length: 14 amino acids. The V end lost 6 bases, the J end lost 4 bases, and 15 bases lay between the germline ends. CDR1 is SGHAT and CDR2 is FQNNGV in the germline V gene. CDR3: CASRSSGTLYGYTF. The CDR3 region has the DNA TGTGCCAGCAGATCCTCCGGGACTCTCTATGGCTACACCTTC.

J is TRBJ1-4 and V is TRBV2; D gene ambiguous. Per germline, CDR1 SNHLY and CDR2 FYNNEI. V was shortened by 0 bases and J by 0 bases, with 5 bases between the two germline ends. The CDR3 loop spans 15 amino acids. As DNA, the CDR3 is TGTGCCAGCAGTGAAGCGCGGGCAACTAATGAAAAACTGTTTTTT. Translated, it gives CASSEARATNEKLFF.

The V call is TRBV5-5, the J call TRBJ1-5; 11 bases are shared with TRBD1. This CDR3 has 16 amino acids. Germline V lookup: CDR1 SGHKS, CDR2 YYEKEE (reference sequence). Trimming took 4 bases from V and 6 from J; bases not matched to a gene: 9. As DNA, the CDR3 is TGTGCCAGCAGCCCGTTCGGACAGGGGGCGACTCAGCCCCAGCATTTT. The encoded protein is CASSPFGQGATQPQHF.

The rearrangement links TRBV5-1 to TRBJ2-3; 13 bases agree with TRBD2. This CDR3 is 16 amino acids long. V lost 4 bases, J lost 3 bases, and 5 bases stayed unmatched. Looked up from germline, CDR1 is SGHRS and CDR2 is YFSETQ. CDR3 in amino acids: CASSHGLAGVTDTQYF. In DNA, the CDR3 is TGCGCCAGCAGCCACGGACTAGCGGGGGTTACAGATACGCAGTATTTT.

This clone showed up just once. The chain has TRBV10-2 and TRBJ1-2, with D possibly TRBD1 on 6 matching bases. CDR3 length: 13 residues. The V and J ends lost 8 bases and 4 bases respectively, with 14 bases between them. Germline CDR1 is WSHSY and CDR2 is SAAADI. The DNA of the CDR3 is TGCGCCAGCGCGGAGGACAGACGCTATGGCTACACCTTC. Protein: CASAEDRRYGYTF.

In DNA, the CDR3 is TGTGCCAGCAGCTCCCTTGTTAGCCGGGGTGAGCAGTTCTTC. Translated: CASSSLVSRGEQFF. The V and J genes are TRBV7-2 and TRBJ2-1; tentatively, D is TRBD2 (5 bases). V shed 4 bases and J shed 9 bases, with 16 bases lying between them. This CDR3 is built from 14 residues. The germline CDR1 and CDR2 sequences are SGHTA and FQGNSA. Variable domain in full (rest from reference TRBV7-2 and TRBJ2-1): GAGVSQSPSNKVTEKGKDVELRCDPISGHTALYWYRQSLGQGLEFLIYFQGNSAPDKSGLPSDRFSAERTGGSVSTLTIQRTQQEDSAVYLCASSSLVSRGEQFFGPGTRLTVL.

The chain combines TRBV5-5 with TRBJ1-1; TRBD1 matches 12 bases. The germline CDR1 and CDR2 sequences are SGHKS and YYEKEE (reference sequence). Trimming cost V 4 bases and J 6 bases; bases outside gene matches: 13. The CDR3 consists of 17 residues. The CDR3 DNA reads as TGTGCCAGCAGCATCCGGGACAGGGGGCGAGAAATATCTGAAGCTTTCTTT. Translated, it gives CASSIRDRGREISEAFF.

V usage is TRBV2 and J usage is TRBJ2-3; D unresolved. Trimming shortened V by 6 bases and J by 2 bases, and 15 bases separated the two germline ends. Germline CDR1 and CDR2: SNHLY and FYNNEI. This CDR3 region has 15 residues. CDR3 residues: CASSLLDSLTDTQYF. The CDR3 DNA reads TGTGCCAGCAGCTTGCTAGACTCCCTCACAGATACGCAGTATTTT.

V is TRBV5-6 and J is TRBJ2-1; possibly TRBD2 for D (6 bases). Per the germline V gene, CDR1 is SGHDT and CDR2 is YYEEEE. The CDR3 sequence is 13 residues long. V dropped 4 bases and J dropped 9 bases, with 14 bases sitting between them. In DNA, the CDR3 is TGTGCCAGCAGCCCACCAAGGGGAGGTGAGCAGTTCTTC. Amino acid sequence: CASSPPRGGEQFF.